Listed below are T cell receptor beta chains from one sample, sequenced in a study of CD8+CD57+ T cells in acquired aplastic anemia. Each CDR3 protein is one row after TCRdb ran MiXCR on the reads. The table includes about 190,000 distinct CDR3 sequences, roughly half detected once. Material for sequencing was sorted CD4+, CD8+, or CD8+CD57+ T cells (not recorded which) from PBMCs. These receptors were obtained from a human donor with aplastic anemia. Each CDR3 is given with its conserved first and last residue. D genes are given only for firm matches. Clone size is not always given. Where it is, it says once, few, many or a class for expanded clones.

cdr3_nt: TGTGCCAGCAGTGGGAGTCAGGGGGTGACCGGGGAGCTGTTTTTT
cdr3_aa: CASSGSQGVTGELFF
j_call: TRBJ2-2
v_call: TRBV2
clone_size: NA
d_call: TRBD1

cdr3_nt: TGTGCCACCACAGACCCACGGGGTTATAACTATGGCTACACCTTC
cdr3_aa: CATTDPRGYNYGYTF
j_call: TRBJ1-2
v_call: TRBV10-3
clone_size: many
d_call: NA

cdr3_nt: TGCGCCAGCAGCTTGGTCGCTGTGGGCACTGAAGCTTTCTTT
cdr3_aa: CASSLVAVGTEAFF
j_call: TRBJ1-1
v_call: TRBV5-1
clone_size: many
d_call: NA

cdr3_nt: TGCAGTGCTAGAGACCACCTTAACGAGGGGAGCTCCTACAATGAGCAGTTCTTC
cdr3_aa: CSARDHLNEGSSYNEQFF
j_call: TRBJ2-1
v_call: TRBV20-1
clone_size: NA
d_call: NA

cdr3_nt: TGTGCCAGCCGCGGCAGGGGAAAAGAGACCCAGTACTTC
cdr3_aa: CASRGRGKETQYF
j_call: TRBJ2-5
v_call: TRBV7-9
clone_size: few
d_call: NA

cdr3_nt: TGTGCCGGCAGTTACTCAAGCGGTGCGGGAGAGACCCAGTACTTC
cdr3_aa: CAGSYSSGAGETQYF
j_call: TRBJ2-5
v_call: TRBV10-3
clone_size: few
d_call: NA

cdr3_nt: TGTGCCAGCAGTCCCGTCGAGGTCGGCTCCTACGAGCAGTACTTC
cdr3_aa: CASSPVEVGSYEQYF
j_call: TRBJ2-7
v_call: TRBV2
clone_size: NA
d_call: NA

cdr3_nt: TGTGCCAGCAGCTTAGACGGGGACAGTGCCTTCTATGGCTACACCTTC
cdr3_aa: CASSLDGDSAFYGYTF
j_call: TRBJ1-2
v_call: TRBV11-2
clone_size: few
d_call: TRBD1

cdr3_nt: TGCGCCAGCAGCAGATTTGACACCGGGGAGCTGTTTTTT
cdr3_aa: CASSRFDTGELFF
j_call: TRBJ2-2
v_call: TRBV5-1
clone_size: many
d_call: NA

cdr3_nt: TGCAGTGCTAGCCGCGGGGCGACGCAGTATTTT
cdr3_aa: CSASRGATQYF
j_call: TRBJ2-3
v_call: TRBV20-1
clone_size: many
d_call: NA

cdr3_nt: TGTGCCACGACAGCAAACACAGATACGCAGTATTTT
cdr3_aa: CATTANTDTQYF
j_call: TRBJ2-3
v_call: TRBV7-8
clone_size: few
d_call: NA

cdr3_nt: TGTGCCAGCAGCGTAGGCTTAGGGGGGGCTTACACCTTC
cdr3_aa: CASSVGLGGAYTF
j_call: TRBJ1-2
v_call: TRBV9
clone_size: many
d_call: NA

cdr3_nt: TGTGCCAGCAGCTCGTATGGGCTAGCGCTCTCCTACGAGCAGTACTTC
cdr3_aa: CASSSYGLALSYEQYF
j_call: TRBJ2-7
v_call: TRBV11-2
clone_size: NA
d_call: NA

cdr3_nt: TGCGCCAGCAGTGAGAGACAAGGCCTCAGGGGTGAGCAGTTCTTC
cdr3_aa: CASSERQGLRGEQFF
j_call: TRBJ2-1
v_call: TRBV10-1
clone_size: many
d_call: NA

cdr3_nt: TGTGCCAGCACCTTCCGCGCGGGAGTTAATGAGCAGTTCTTC
cdr3_aa: CASTFRAGVNEQFF
j_call: TRBJ2-1
v_call: TRBV11-2
clone_size: many
d_call: TRBD2

cdr3_nt: TGTGCCAGCAGCAGCGCCGATAGTCAAGAGACCCAGTACTTC
cdr3_aa: CASSSADSQETQYF
j_call: TRBJ2-5
v_call: TRBV12-3/TRBV12-4
clone_size: NA
d_call: NA

cdr3_nt: TGTGCCAGCAGCTTGAGAGGGGTTGGCTACACCTTC
cdr3_aa: CASSLRGVGYTF
j_call: TRBJ1-2
v_call: TRBV5-6
clone_size: many
d_call: NA

cdr3_nt: TGTGCCAGCAGCTTCTGGAGAAGGTCGTTCGAGCAGTACTTC
cdr3_aa: CASSFWRRSFEQYF
j_call: TRBJ2-7
v_call: TRBV7-2
clone_size: many
d_call: NA

cdr3_nt: TGTGCCAGCTCACCACTAGCGGGAGAGGAAGAGACCCAGTACTTC
cdr3_aa: CASSPLAGEEETQYF
j_call: TRBJ2-5
v_call: TRBV18
clone_size: NA
d_call: TRBD2

cdr3_nt: TGTGCCAGCGGCCCTGAGACTACCATACTAATGAACACTGAAGCTTTCTTT
cdr3_aa: CASGPETTILMNTEAFF
j_call: TRBJ1-1
v_call: TRBV3-1
clone_size: NA
d_call: NA

cdr3_nt: TGTGCCACCCAAGGACAAACCTACGAGCAGTACTTC
cdr3_aa: CATQGQTYEQYF
j_call: TRBJ2-7
v_call: TRBV15
clone_size: NA
d_call: NA

cdr3_nt: TGTGCCACCTTGACTAGCGGGCTTACCGGGGAGCTGTTTTTT
cdr3_aa: CATLTSGLTGELFF
j_call: TRBJ2-2
v_call: TRBV10-3
clone_size: few
d_call: TRBD2

cdr3_nt: TGTGCCAGCAGCCAGGCGGACAGATACTATGGCTACACCTTC
cdr3_aa: CASSQADRYYGYTF
j_call: TRBJ1-2
v_call: TRBV3-1
clone_size: few
d_call: NA

cdr3_nt: TGTGCCAGCAGCGGGGCAGGGGAAGTCTACGAGCAGTACTTC
cdr3_aa: CASSGAGEVYEQYF
j_call: TRBJ2-7
v_call: TRBV9
clone_size: many
d_call: NA

cdr3_nt: TGTGCCAGTAGTATAACCGGGATCTGGAACGAGCAGTACTTC
cdr3_aa: CASSITGIWNEQYF
j_call: TRBJ2-7
v_call: TRBV19
clone_size: many
d_call: NA

cdr3_nt: TGCAGTGCTAGAGCTATTACTAACTATGGCTACACCTTC
cdr3_aa: CSARAITNYGYTF
j_call: TRBJ1-2
v_call: TRBV20-1
clone_size: many
d_call: NA

cdr3_nt: TGCGCCAGCAGCTTGGACGGGAGGGCCACTGAGACCCAGTACTTC
cdr3_aa: CASSLDGRATETQYF
j_call: TRBJ2-5
v_call: TRBV5-1
clone_size: NA
d_call: TRBD2

cdr3_nt: TGTGCCAGCAGTGAAATGTCCGGGGAGCTGTTTTTT
cdr3_aa: CASSEMSGELFF
j_call: TRBJ2-2
v_call: TRBV2
clone_size: many
d_call: NA

cdr3_nt: TGTGCCAGCAGCCCCAGGGTAGCGGGAGCCGCAGAGACCCAGTACTTC
cdr3_aa: CASSPRVAGAAETQYF
j_call: TRBJ2-5
v_call: TRBV7-2
clone_size: many
d_call: TRBD2

cdr3_nt: TGTGCCAGCAGCTTATGGCCCGATGGCTACACCTTC
cdr3_aa: CASSLWPDGYTF
j_call: TRBJ1-2
v_call: TRBV7-9
clone_size: NA
d_call: NA

cdr3_nt: TGCGCCAGCAGCCCAGGCAGAATCGTTACCTACGAGCAGTACTTC
cdr3_aa: CASSPGRIVTYEQYF
j_call: TRBJ2-7
v_call: TRBV5-1
clone_size: many
d_call: NA

cdr3_nt: TGCGCCAGCAGAACCGAATCCAATTCACCCCTCCACTTT
cdr3_aa: CASRTESNSPLHF
j_call: TRBJ1-6
v_call: TRBV5-1
clone_size: few
d_call: NA

cdr3_nt: TGTGCCAGCAGTGAGACGGCGGGCACACAAGAGACCCAGTACTTC
cdr3_aa: CASSETAGTQETQYF
j_call: TRBJ2-5
v_call: TRBV2
clone_size: NA
d_call: NA

cdr3_nt: TGTGCCAGCGCCGGACAGTCGAGGAACACTGAAGCTTTCTTT
cdr3_aa: CASAGQSRNTEAFF
j_call: TRBJ1-1
v_call: TRBV19
clone_size: NA
d_call: NA

cdr3_nt: TGTGCCAGCAGAACCCCACGGGTCGGAGACACCGGGGAGCTGTTTTTT
cdr3_aa: CASRTPRVGDTGELFF
j_call: TRBJ2-2
v_call: TRBV7-9
clone_size: many
d_call: NA

cdr3_nt: TGTGCCAGCAGCCCACAACTAGCGGGAGAAACCTACAATGAGCAGTTCTTC
cdr3_aa: CASSPQLAGETYNEQFF
j_call: TRBJ2-1
v_call: TRBV7-6
clone_size: many
d_call: TRBD2

cdr3_nt: TGTGCCACCAGCAGAGTTGGCGGTTATGGCTACACCTTC
cdr3_aa: CATSRVGGYGYTF
j_call: TRBJ1-2
v_call: TRBV15
clone_size: NA
d_call: NA

cdr3_nt: TGTGCCAGTAGTAGGGGCCGGGGGACCTACGAGCAGTACTTC
cdr3_aa: CASSRGRGTYEQYF
j_call: TRBJ2-7
v_call: TRBV19
clone_size: many
d_call: NA

cdr3_nt: TGCGCCAGCAGCCAAACAGGGATCATCGAGACCCAGTACTTC
cdr3_aa: CASSQTGIIETQYF
j_call: TRBJ2-5
v_call: TRBV4-1
clone_size: NA
d_call: NA

cdr3_nt: TGCAGTGCTAGAAATCCTGGAACAGATACGCAGTATTTT
cdr3_aa: CSARNPGTDTQYF
j_call: TRBJ2-3
v_call: TRBV20-1
clone_size: NA
d_call: NA

cdr3_nt: TGCGCCAGCAGCTTGGCCCTGGTCGGGCCCCTAGACTCCTACGAGCAGTACTTC
cdr3_aa: CASSLALVGPLDSYEQYF
j_call: TRBJ2-7
v_call: TRBV5-1
clone_size: once
d_call: NA

cdr3_nt: TGTGCCAGCAGTCGGGACAGACCTCCCAAAAGGAACACTGAAGCTTTCTTT
cdr3_aa: CASSRDRPPKRNTEAFF
j_call: TRBJ1-1
v_call: TRBV5-5
clone_size: NA
d_call: TRBD1

cdr3_nt: TGTGCCACCAGTGAGATGCCGGGGGGGGGCCAAGAGACCCAGTACTTC
cdr3_aa: CATSEMPGGGQETQYF
j_call: TRBJ2-5
v_call: TRBV24-1
clone_size: many
d_call: TRBD2

cdr3_nt: TGCCGGGACAGGGAGGTTAACTATGGCTACACCTTC
cdr3_aa: CRDREVNYGYTF
j_call: TRBJ1-2
v_call: TRBV2
clone_size: NA
d_call: TRBD1

cdr3_nt: TGTGCCAGCAGCTTAGATGGAGGACTCTACGAGCAGTACTTC
cdr3_aa: CASSLDGGLYEQYF
j_call: TRBJ2-7
v_call: TRBV5-6
clone_size: NA
d_call: NA

cdr3_nt: TGTGCCAGCAGTTACTCCGCGGGAGCCTTTCAGGAGACCCAGTACTTC
cdr3_aa: CASSYSAGAFQETQYF
j_call: TRBJ2-5
v_call: TRBV6-5
clone_size: few
d_call: TRBD2

cdr3_nt: TGCAGTGCAAGAAGCCGGGACGGATATTCACCCCTCCACTTT
cdr3_aa: CSARSRDGYSPLHF
j_call: TRBJ1-6
v_call: TRBV20-1
clone_size: NA
d_call: NA

cdr3_nt: TGTGCCAGTAGTATCGGCAGGGACTACGAGCAGTACTTC
cdr3_aa: CASSIGRDYEQYF
j_call: TRBJ2-7
v_call: TRBV19
clone_size: once
d_call: NA

cdr3_nt: TGTGCCAGCAGCTTAGGCAGGGGGCCCAAAGAGACCCAGTACTTC
cdr3_aa: CASSLGRGPKETQYF
j_call: TRBJ2-5
v_call: TRBV7-9
clone_size: NA
d_call: TRBD1